These 12 T cell receptor beta chains were sequenced from one sample in a study of T cells expressing NK-cell markers. No DNA is given; TCRdb re-called the 5' RACE reads and lists each CDR3 protein once. Its clone listing holds approximately 170,000 distinct CDR3 sequences. Input material: blood T cells: a sorted CD56 or NKG2C T cell subset, CD4+ or CD8+ T cells, or bulk PBMC T cells (not recorded which). The receptors stem from a man aged 18 to 70 in good health.

This rearrangement joins TRBV6-1 to TRBJ2-2; there is no DNA to check the TCRdb D call of TRBD1. In germline, CDR1 is MNHNS, CDR2 SASEGT. The CDR3 has 16 residues. This CDR3 is CASSPEGQLNTGELFF.

V and J are TRBV5-1 and TRBJ1-1; the D gene TCRdb calls, TRBD1, cannot be checked with no DNA. This CDR3 region has 11 residues. Germline V gives CDR1 SGHRS, CDR2 YFSETQ. The CDR3 region is CASSGGTEAFF.

The V call is TRBV28, the J call TRBJ2-1; TCRdb selects TRBD1, and the lack of DNA leaves this call unchecked. The CDR3 is 13 amino acids. CDR1 MDHEN and CDR2 SYDVKM come from the germline V gene. The CDR3: CATRSQRYNEQFF.

CDR3 protein: CASSSLRFEQFF. The chain couples TRBV5-6 to TRBJ2-1. The CDR3 length is 12 residues. Germline V gene data show CDR1 as SGHDT and CDR2 as YYEEEE.

V usage is TRBV12-3 or TRBV12-4 and J usage is TRBJ2-7; TCRdb calls TRBD1, which cannot be checked without DNA. The CDR3 spans 15 residues. CDR3 sequence reads: CASSGTGTGSYEQYF.

CDR3 amino acids: CASSTPDRQETQYF. V usage is TRBV13 and J usage is TRBJ2-5; the D gene TCRdb calls, TRBD1, cannot be checked with no DNA. The CDR3 consists of 14 residues. The germline V gene has CDR1 PRHDT and CDR2 FYEKMQ (reference sequence).

The genes are TRBV23-1 and TRBJ1-6. TRBV23-1 belongs to the ORF category, with a function that is uncertain. The CDR3 runs 17 residues. The CDR3 spells CASSSSIGPPNNSPLHF.

The V and J genes are TRBV6-6 and TRBJ1-3. Germline CDR1 MNHNY, CDR2 SVGAGI (reference sequence). The CDR3 has 11 residues. The chain's CDR3 is CASRAGNTIYF.

The genes are TRBV2 and TRBJ1-4; the TRBD1 assignment by TCRdb is unverifiable without DNA. Germline V gene data show CDR1 as SNHLY and CDR2 as FYNNEI. This CDR3 spans 18 amino acids. The CDR3 spells CASRGIGQGVPTNEKLFF.

The chain uses TRBV7-6 and TRBJ2-2; TCRdb picks TRBD1, but there is no DNA to check that call. The CDR3 has 16 residues. Germline V gives CDR1 SGHVS, CDR2 FNYEAQ. The CDR3 region is CASSRPPGSVTGELFF. Complete variable domain (other parts from reference TRBV7-6 and TRBJ2-2): GAGVSQSPRYKVTKRGQDVALRCDPISGHVSLYWYRQALGQGPEFLTYFNYEAQQDKSGLPNDRFSAERPEGSISTLTIQRTEQRDSAMYRCASSRPPGSVTGELFFGEGSRLTVL.

V gene TRBV5-8 combines with J gene TRBJ2-5; TCRdb gives TRBD1 as the D gene, but with no DNA this cannot be confirmed. This CDR3 contains 12 residues. Germline V gives CDR1 SGHTS, CDR2 YDEGEE. CDR3 sequence: CASTQGQETQYF.

The chain uses TRBV7-9 and TRBJ1-1. The CDR3 covers 11 residues. Germline lookup yields CDR1 SEHNR and CDR2 FQNEAQ (reference sequence). CDR3 in amino acids: CASSLLDQAFF.